These 22 T cell receptor beta chains came from one sample sequenced in a study of T cell responses to AZD1222 COVID-19 vaccine. Assay: immunoSEQ multiplex PCR; the TCRdb copy retains only in-frame clones and omits some. The sample consists of 100,000 to 150,000 clones, about 88% of them appearing once. The sample here was peripheral blood, taken on day 0 of AZD1222 vaccination. The receptors shown here come from an adult in good health.

This sequence joins TRBV19 and TRBJ2-1; D is undetermined. V lost 3 bases and J 7 bases, leaving 7 bases between the germline ends. The CDR3 extends over 12 amino acids. Germline CDR1 LNHDA, CDR2 SQIVND (reference sequence). The CDR3 is CASSMVRNEQFF. Here the CDR3 DNA reads TGTGCCAGTAGTATGGTGAGAAATGAGCAGTTCTTC.

V usage is TRBV9 and J usage is TRBJ2-7, with 9 nucleotides matching TRBD2. The V and J ends lost 2 bases and 2 bases, in that order; junction bases with no gene match: 2. This CDR3 comprises 14 residues. CDR1 is SGDLS, CDR2 YYNGEE, per germline. CDR3 nucleotide sequence: TGTGCCAGCAGCGTCGGCGGGGGGGCCTACGAGCAGTACTTC. As protein: CASSVGGGAYEQYF.

This sequence joins TRBV5-1 and TRBJ1-3; D is unclear. CDR1 is SGHRS, CDR2 YFSETQ, per germline. The CDR3 length is 13 residues. The ends were cut back, 7 bases at V and 6 bases at J, with 14 bases in the middle. The CDR3 protein is CASVGQETNTIYF. For the CDR3, the DNA is TGCGCCAGCGTTGGGCAGGAGACAAACACCATATATTTT.

This chain links TRBV7-9 with TRBJ1-5; D remains unclear. The V gene lost 0 bases and the J gene lost 9 bases, with 15 bases spanning the gap. The CDR3 has 15 residues. Per germline, CDR1 SEHNR and CDR2 FQNEAQ (reference sequence). CDR3: CASSLATTAWGPQHF. CDR3 in DNA: TGTGCCAGCAGCTTAGCGACAACAGCCTGGGGGCCCCAGCATTTT.

The chain carries TRBV18 and TRBJ2-7, with 11 positions matching TRBD1. V lost 1 base, J lost 4 bases, and 3 bases stayed unmatched. Germline V lookup: CDR1 KGHSH, CDR2 LQKENI. This CDR3 is 15 amino acids long. Here the CDR3 reads CASSPRDRGFYEQYF. CDR3 nucleotides: TGTGCCAGCTCACCACGGGACAGGGGGTTTTACGAGCAGTACTTC. Supplemented by reference TRBV18 and TRBJ2-7, the full variable domain reads NAGVMQNPRHLVRRRGQEARLRCSPMKGHSHVYWYRQLPEEGLKFMVYLQKENIIDESGMPKERFSAEFPKEGPSILRIQQVVRGDSAAYFCASSPRDRGFYEQYFGPGTRLTVT.

V usage is TRBV4-1 and J usage is TRBJ2-7, with TRBD1 as a possible D gene (6 bases). The germline V and J ends were trimmed by 1 base and 5 bases, with 12 bases remaining between them. Germline V gene data show CDR1 as MGHRA and CDR2 as YSYEKL. The CDR3 has 14 amino acids. The CDR3 DNA reads TGCGCCAGCAGCCAAGGTGGGGGCTCGGACGAGCAGTACTTC. Its translation is CASSQGGGSDEQYF.

This chain uses TRBV24-1 with TRBJ2-7, with D perhaps given as TRBD1 or TRBD2 (5 bases each). Germline CDR1 and CDR2: KGHDR and SFDVKD. The CDR3 has 14 residues. Deletions cut 3 bases from V and 4 bases from J, with 12 bases between. The CDR3 bases are TGTGCCACCAGTGATGTGGGGGTCGGGTACGAGCAGTACTTC. Translating it yields CATSDVGVGYEQYF.

V is TRBV7-2 and J is TRBJ1-6; tentative D call: TRBD1 (5 bases). Trimming took 1 base from V and 9 from J, leaving 16 bases between them. The CDR3 covers 16 residues. The germline V gene encodes CDR1 SGHTA and CDR2 FQGNSA. CDR3 sequence reads: CASSLVSGTTGSPLHF. In DNA, the CDR3 is TGTGCCAGCAGCTTAGTATCGGGGACTACGGGTTCACCCCTCCACTTT.

This chain connects TRBV4-3 to TRBJ2-3; 11 nucleotides line up with TRBD2. V lost 1 base to trimming and J lost 7 bases; unmatched junction nucleotides: 7. The CDR3 runs to 16 residues. Germline loops: CDR1 LGHNA, CDR2 YSLEER. CDR3: CASSQVWPSGGHTQYF. Here the CDR3 DNA reads TGCGCCAGCAGCCAAGTCTGGCCTAGCGGGGGGCATACGCAGTATTTT.

As DNA, the CDR3 is TGCGCCAGCAGCCAGTTACTAGCGAACCCCACAGATACGCAGTATTTT. It encodes CASSQLLANPTDTQYF. The chain has TRBV4-1 and TRBJ2-3; TRBD2 agrees at 7 bases. Trimming cost V 3 bases and J 2 bases; bases outside gene matches: 8. This CDR3 comprises 16 residues. CDR1 and CDR2 from the germline V gene are MGHRA and YSYEKL.

The rearrangement joins TRBV3-1 (or the pseudogene TRBV3-2) to TRBJ2-2; 8 bases line up with TRBD1. Germline assignment: CDR1 LGHDT and CDR2 YNNKEL (reference sequence). V trimming: 0 bases; J trimming: 4 bases; junction bases outside the gene matches: 7. CDR3 length: 17 amino acids. CDR3 bases: TGTGCCAGCAGCCAAGACGCCAGGACAGGGTCCACCGGGGAGCTGTTTTTT. As protein: CASSQDARTGSTGELFF.

V gene TRBV6-5 combines with J gene TRBJ1-1, with D possibly matching TRBD1 (5 bases). The V gene lost 0 bases and the J gene lost 0 bases, with 8 bases spanning the gap. The CDR3 consists of 15 residues. The germline CDR1 and CDR2 sequences are MNHEY and SVGAGI. The CDR3, as DNA: TGTGCCAGCAGTTACTCTAGACAGATGAACACTGAAGCTTTCTTT. This encodes CASSYSRQMNTEAFF.

This clone has only one observation. This chain connects TRBV9 to TRBJ1-6; D call uncertain. Germline V gene data show CDR1 as SGDLS and CDR2 as YYNGEE. There are 14 residues in the CDR3. V was shortened by 6 bases and J by 7 bases, with 14 bases between the two germline ends. In DNA form, the CDR3 reads TGTGCCAGCACCCCGGGGATTAACAATTCACCCCTCCACTTT. Amino acids: CASTPGINNSPLHF.

The gene calls are TRBV27 and TRBJ2-1; 7 nucleotides align to TRBD2. Per germline, CDR1 MNHEY and CDR2 SMNVEV (reference sequence). The CDR3 is 16 amino acids. V lost 5 bases and J lost 0; bases outside the gene matches: 7. CDR3 sequence (DNA): TGTGCCAGCAGTCCACTGGGGGGGATCTCCTACAATGAGCAGTTCTTC. Its protein product is CASSPLGGISYNEQFF.

The chain links TRBV5-6 to TRBJ2-5; weak D call: TRBD2 (5 bases). Trimming took off 3 bases at V and 1 base at J, with 7 bases between the two ends. The germline gives CDR1 SGHDT, CDR2 YYEEEE. CDR3 size: 13 residues. CDR3 nucleotides: TGTGCCAGCAGCTGGACTTTCCAAGAGACCCAGTACTTC. This sequence encodes CASSWTFQETQYF.

This clone showed up just once. The rearrangement uses TRBV19 and TRBJ1-5; D is undetermined. CDR3 size: 15 residues. Trimming took 0 bases from V and 7 from J, leaving 13 bases between them. Germline loops: CDR1 LNHDA, CDR2 SQIVND (reference sequence). CDR3 DNA sequence: TGTGCCAGTAGTATAGATCGAGGGTTTGGGCAGCCCCAGCATTTT. Its protein product is CASSIDRGFGQPQHF.

CDR3 sequence (DNA): TGTGCCAGCAGTGAGGGCCCAGGGTTGAACTATGGCTACACCTTC. Its protein is CASSEGPGLNYGYTF. V usage is TRBV6-1 and J usage is TRBJ1-2; tentative D call: TRBD1 (5 bases). The V gene's germline CDR1 is MNHNS and CDR2 SASEGT. The CDR3 extends over 15 amino acids. Deletions cut 3 bases from V and 2 bases from J, with 13 bases between.

The CDR3 here is CATSRDRGSSDYGYTF. DNA for the CDR3: TGTGCCACCAGCAGAGATCGCGGGTCCAGTGACTATGGCTACACCTTC. This chain uses TRBV15 with TRBJ1-2; no firm D call. Trimming removed 0 bases from V and 3 bases from J, with 14 bases in between. This CDR3 comprises 16 residues. Germline V gene lookup returns CDR1 LNHNV and CDR2 YYDKDF (reference sequence).

The J gene is TRBJ1-5, the V gene TRBV27; D is undetermined. V dropped 0 bases and J dropped 0 bases, with 6 bases sitting between them. There are 15 residues in the CDR3. Germline V gives CDR1 MNHEY, CDR2 SMNVEV (reference sequence). CDR3 protein: CASSLSRYSNQPQHF. As DNA, the CDR3 is TGTGCCAGCAGTTTATCGCGCTATAGCAATCAGCCCCAGCATTTT.

The chain employs TRBV29-1 and TRBJ2-2; D may match TRBD1 or TRBD2 (5 bases each). This CDR3 has 14 residues. Germline V CDR1 and CDR2: SQVTM, ANQGSEA. V was trimmed by 7 bases and J by 1 base, leaving 13 bases between them. Here the CDR3 DNA reads TGCAGCGCCAGGCGTGGGGGGAACACCGGGGAGCTGTTTTTT. It encodes CSARRGGNTGELFF.

This clone showed up just once. This chain connects TRBV7-9 to TRBJ1-5; no clear D gene. Per germline, CDR1 SEHNR and CDR2 FQNEAQ (reference sequence). Trimming stripped 5 bases from V and 1 base from J, with 6 bases between. This CDR3 has 13 amino acids. CDR3 nucleotide sequence: TGTGCCAGCAGCCTCAACAGCAATCAGCCCCAGCATTTT. It specifies CASSLNSNQPQHF.

The rearrangement links TRBV12-3 or TRBV12-4 to TRBJ2-3; 7 bases fit TRBD2. Trimming took 5 bases from V and 6 from J; bases not matched to a gene: 5. CDR3 size: 13 residues. The CDR3 spells CASSLGRSDTQYF. The CDR3 bases are TGTGCCAGCAGTCTCGGGAGGTCGGATACGCAGTATTTT.